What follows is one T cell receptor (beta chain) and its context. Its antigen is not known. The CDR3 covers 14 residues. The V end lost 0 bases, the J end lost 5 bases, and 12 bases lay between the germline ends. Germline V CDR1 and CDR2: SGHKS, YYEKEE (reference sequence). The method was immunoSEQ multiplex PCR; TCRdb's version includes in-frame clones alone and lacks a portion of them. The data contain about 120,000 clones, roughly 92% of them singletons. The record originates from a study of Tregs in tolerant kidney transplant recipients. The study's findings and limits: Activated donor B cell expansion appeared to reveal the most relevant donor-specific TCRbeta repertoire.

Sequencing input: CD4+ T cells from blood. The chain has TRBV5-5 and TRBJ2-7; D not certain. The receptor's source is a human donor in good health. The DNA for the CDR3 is TGTGCCAGCAGCTTGGTACTGGGCCCGCACGAGCAGTACTTC. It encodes CASSLVLGPHEQYF.